A single sample is the source of the 13 T cell receptor beta chains below, sequenced in a study of response to subunit inactivated influenza vaccine. TCRdb itself ran the RT-PCR reads through MiXCR, one entry per CDR3 protein. The repertoire consists of some 160,000 distinct CDR3 sequences, with around 9.9% occurring once and the leading ten covering over 10%. The sequences come from non-naive T cells sorted from PBMCs, collected 45 days after vaccination. The receptors shown here come from a man aged 50-59 years who received an inactivated influenza vaccine.

V is TRBV5-1 and J is TRBJ2-3; D might be TRBD2 (7 bases). V lost 6 bases, J lost 7 bases, and 21 bases lay in between. CDR1 is SGHRS and CDR2 is YFSETQ in the germline V gene. The CDR3 is 15 amino acids. In nucleotides, the CDR3 is TGCGCCAGCACCTCCGTGGCGGGGGCATTGAATACGCAGTATTTT. It encodes CASTSVAGALNTQYF.

This clonotype was picked up many times. The genes are TRBV10-3 and TRBJ2-7, with TRBD1 matching over 7 bases. V lost 6 bases, J lost 2 bases, and 7 bases stayed unmatched. Germline V gene lookup returns CDR1 ENHRY and CDR2 SYGVKD. This CDR3 comprises 14 residues. CDR3 region: CAISGVRGPYEQYF. CDR3 bases: TGTGCCATCAGCGGGGTAAGGGGGCCCTACGAGCAGTACTTC.

By sample share, this clonotype is medium-sized (0.01 to 0.1%). The J gene is TRBJ2-1, the V gene TRBV5-1, with D perhaps matching TRBD1 (6 bases). V was shortened by 3 bases and J by 6 bases, with 16 bases between the two germline ends. The CDR3 runs to 15 residues. CDR1 is SGHRS and CDR2 is YFSETQ in the germline V gene. The CDR3 nucleotides read TGCGCCAGCAGCTCTACAGGGTCTAGGCGCAATGAGCAGTTCTTC. Amino acids: CASSSTGSRRNEQFF.

In its sample, this clonotype was seen a few times. CDR3 amino acids: CASSYLGGGSGTGELFF. The CDR3 DNA reads TGTGCCAGCAGTTACTTAGGGGGGGGATCCGGTACCGGGGAGCTGTTTTTT. The chain has TRBV6-5 and TRBJ2-2, with D tentatively TRBD2 (7 bases). Trimming shortened V by 1 base and J by 5 bases, and 17 bases separated the two germline ends. The CDR3 runs to 17 residues. Germline values: CDR1 MNHEY, CDR2 SVGAGI.

This clonotype came up a few times. V and J are TRBV6-2 or TRBV6-3 and TRBJ2-1; 14 nucleotides agree with TRBD2. This CDR3 spans 18 amino acids. With V trimmed by 6 bases and J by 2 bases, 9 bases remained unmatched. Germline V gene data show CDR1 as MNHEY and CDR2 as SVGEGT. This CDR3 is CASRRLAGGPLAYNEQFF. DNA for the CDR3: TGTGCCAGCAGAAGACTAGCGGGGGGGCCGTTGGCCTACAATGAGCAGTTCTTC.

The gene calls are TRBV4-2 and TRBJ2-1; D remains ambiguous. Germline V gene sequence: CDR1 LGHNA, CDR2 YNFKEQ. This CDR3 is 14 amino acids long. V dropped 4 bases and J dropped 3 bases, with 10 bases sitting between them. The CDR3 nucleotides are TGTGCCAGCAGCCCCCCGCTCCTCTACAATGAGCAGTTCTTC. Amino acids: CASSPPLLYNEQFF.

This chain links TRBV7-8 with TRBJ2-1, with a possible D match to TRBD2 (5 bases). CDR3 length equals 15 residues. The germline gives CDR1 SGHVS, CDR2 FQNEAQ. Trimming shortened V by 5 bases and J by 2 bases, and 13 bases separated the two germline ends. CDR3 coding DNA: TGTGCCAGCAGCACTAGAGGGAGTACCTACAATGAGCAGTTCTTC. Translation: CASSTRGSTYNEQFF.

The chain combines TRBV6-1 with TRBJ2-3, with 8 bases aligning to TRBD2. The V segment lost 6 bases and the J segment 1 base; nucleotides outside the gene matches: 9. The CDR3 runs 16 residues. Germline CDR1 reads MNHNS; CDR2 reads SASEGT. This chain's CDR3 is CASRQHGGGGTDTQYF. CDR3 nucleotides: TGTGCCAGCAGGCAACACGGGGGGGGCGGCACAGATACGCAGTATTTT.

This clonotype was counted at least ten times. The rearrangement joins TRBV24-1 to TRBJ2-3; TRBD2 matches 15 bases. Germline values: CDR1 KGHDR, CDR2 SFDVKD. The CDR3 is 17 amino acids. V gave up 4 bases and J gave up 6 bases; unmatched junction bases: 7. CDR3 nucleotides: TGTGCCACCAGTGACCCACTGGGACTAGCGGGGGGCGATACGCAGTATTTT. This gives the protein CATSDPLGLAGGDTQYF.

The table lists this clonotype with many counts. This chain uses TRBV12-3 or TRBV12-4 with TRBJ2-1, with a tentative D call TRBD2 (8 bases). V lost 6 bases and J 14 bases, leaving 26 bases between the germline ends. The CDR3 consists of 15 residues. The CDR3 region is CASSSSGLAGRGEFF. Written as DNA, the CDR3 is TGTGCCAGCAGCTCCTCGGGGCTAGCGGGCAGGGGGGAGTTCTTC.

The J gene is TRBJ1-5, the V gene TRBV5-5, with D hard to call. Germline V gene lookup returns CDR1 SGHKS and CDR2 YYEKEE (reference sequence). This CDR3 contains 15 residues. V was clipped by 4 bases and J by 0 bases, with 11 bases between them. This CDR3 is CASSDDGYSNQPQHF. CDR3 DNA sequence: TGTGCCAGCAGCGACGACGGTTATAGCAATCAGCCCCAGCATTTT. Variable domain in full (rest from reference TRBV5-5 and TRBJ1-5): DAGVTQSPTHLIKTRGQQVTLRCSPISGHKSVSWYQQVLGQGPQFIFQYYEKEERGRGNFPDRFSARQFPNYSSELNVNALLLGDSALYLCASSDDGYSNQPQHFGDGTRLSIL.

V and J are TRBV9 and TRBJ2-1; tentatively, D is TRBD1 (6 bases). This CDR3 comprises 13 residues. Trimming shortened V by 1 base and J by 7 bases, and 9 bases separated the two germline ends. Germline CDR1 is SGDLS and CDR2 is YYNGEE. The CDR3 bases are TGTGCCAGCAGCGTATACCAGGGGAATGAGCAGTTCTTC. This translates into CASSVYQGNEQFF.

The table lists this clonotype with many counts. The J gene is TRBJ2-2, the V gene TRBV4-2; 8 bases are a match to TRBD2. The CDR3 is made up of 17 amino acids. Germline values: CDR1 LGHNA, CDR2 YNFKEQ. V lost 4 bases to trimming and J lost 6 bases; unmatched junction nucleotides: 13. The CDR3 loop is CASSRVGHGGASGELFF. In DNA form, the CDR3 reads TGTGCCAGCAGCCGGGTCGGGCACGGGGGGGCATCCGGGGAGCTGTTTTTT.